The rows below give T cell receptor beta chains drawn from one sample of a study of cytomegalovirus exposure and HLA in healthy donors. Only in-frame clones appear in the TCRdb table, and some are missing; sequencing was by immunoSEQ multiplex PCR. The sample has 71,000 or so clones, about 94% seen once. Sequencing input: PBMCs. The receptors shown here come from a woman between 18 and 29 years old in good health and CMV-seronegative. The CDR3 runs from the conserved cysteine through the conserved F or W. The D gene is left open where the match is weak. Clone size is shown for a subset of rows, as once, few, many or a class of expanded clone.

V	size	J	D	CDR3	DNA
TRBV5-1	NA	TRBJ2-7	TRBD1	CASSFTGTGIYEQYF	TGCGCCAGCAGCTTTACCGGGACAGGGATCTACGAGCAGTACTTC
TRBV19	NA	TRBJ2-7	TRBD1	CASSISRDRAFYEQYF	TGTGCCAGTAGTATCTCTCGCGACAGGGCCTTCTACGAGCAGTACTTC
TRBV11-2	NA	TRBJ2-7	NA	CASSLVAPQGHGLEQYF	TGTGCCAGCAGCTTAGTGGCCCCGCAGGGCCATGGCCTCGAGCAGTACTTC
TRBV6-1	NA	TRBJ1-2	TRBD1	CASSEAGTAYGYTF	TGTGCCAGCAGTGAAGCGGGGACAGCTTATGGCTACACCTTC
TRBV15	NA	TRBJ2-1	NA	CATSRGAQGAYNEQFF	TGTGCCACCAGCAGAGGTGCGCAAGGGGCCTACAATGAGCAGTTCTTC
TRBV6-1	NA	TRBJ1-3	NA	CASMRYAGNTIYF	TGTGCCAGCATGAGGTACGCTGGAAACACCATATATTTT
TRBV13	NA	TRBJ2-2	TRBD2	CASSGHFPGLAGGSNTGELFF	TGTGCCAGCAGCGGCCACTTTCCGGGACTAGCGGGAGGGTCGAACACCGGGGAGCTGTTTTTT
TRBV13	NA	TRBJ1-2	NA	CASSLGTGTYGYTF	TGTGCCAGCAGCTTAGGAACAGGGACCTATGGCTACACCTTC
TRBV4-2	NA	TRBJ2-7	NA	CASSQAAGTSTYEQYF	TGTGCCAGCAGCCAAGCTGCCGGGACATCTACCTACGAGCAGTACTTC
TRBV30	NA	TRBJ2-1	TRBD2	CAWSAGTSAYNEQFF	TGTGCCTGGAGTGCCGGGACTAGCGCCTACAATGAGCAGTTCTTC
TRBV2	NA	TRBJ2-7	TRBD2	CASRDVITGGEQYF	TGTGCCAGCAGGGACGTCATAACGGGGGGCGAGCAGTACTTC
TRBV4-3	once	TRBJ1-3	TRBD1	CASSQDRTGWDTIYF	TGCGCCAGCAGCCAAGATCGGACAGGGTGGGACACCATATATTTT
TRBV7-2	once	TRBJ1-4	NA	CASSQQGREKLFF	TGTGCCAGCAGCCAACAGGGTAGGGAAAAACTGTTTTTT
TRBV7-6	NA	TRBJ2-2	NA	CASSSRAGEAGELFF	TGTGCCAGCAGCTCCAGAGCCGGGGAAGCCGGGGAGCTGTTTTTT